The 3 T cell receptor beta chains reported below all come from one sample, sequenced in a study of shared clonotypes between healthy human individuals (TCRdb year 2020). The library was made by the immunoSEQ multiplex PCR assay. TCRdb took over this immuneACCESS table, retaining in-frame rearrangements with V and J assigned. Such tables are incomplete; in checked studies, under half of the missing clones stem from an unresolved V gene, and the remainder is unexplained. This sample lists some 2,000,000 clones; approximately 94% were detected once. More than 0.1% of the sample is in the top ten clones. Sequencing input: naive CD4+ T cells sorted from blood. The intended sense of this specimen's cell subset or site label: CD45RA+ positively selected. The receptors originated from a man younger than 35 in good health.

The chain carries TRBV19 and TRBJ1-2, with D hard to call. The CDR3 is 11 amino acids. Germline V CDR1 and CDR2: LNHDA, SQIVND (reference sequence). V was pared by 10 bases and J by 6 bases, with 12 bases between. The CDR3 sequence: CATRGGHGYTF. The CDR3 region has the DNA TGTGCCACCAGAGGAGGGCATGGCTACACCTTC.

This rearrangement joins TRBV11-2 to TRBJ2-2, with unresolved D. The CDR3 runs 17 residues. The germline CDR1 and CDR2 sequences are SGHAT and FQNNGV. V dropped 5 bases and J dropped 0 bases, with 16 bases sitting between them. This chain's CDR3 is CASSPPLGVANTGELFF. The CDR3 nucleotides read TGTGCCAGCAGCCCCCCCCTCGGTGTAGCGAACACCGGGGAGCTGTTTTTT. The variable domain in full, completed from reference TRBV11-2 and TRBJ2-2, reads EAGVAQSPRYKIIEKRQSVAFWCNPISGHATLYWYQQILGQGPKLLIQFQNNGVVDDSQLPKDRFSAERLKGVDSTLKIQPAKLEDSAVYLCASSPPLGVANTGELFFGEGSRLTVL.

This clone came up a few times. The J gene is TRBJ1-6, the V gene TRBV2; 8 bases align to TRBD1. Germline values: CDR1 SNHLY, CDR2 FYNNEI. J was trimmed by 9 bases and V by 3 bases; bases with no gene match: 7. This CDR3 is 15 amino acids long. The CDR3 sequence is CASSDGQGSGSPLHF. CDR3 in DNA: TGTGCCAGCAGTGACGGACAGGGATCGGGTTCACCCCTCCACTTT.